The present entry profiles one T cell receptor beta chain with its context. Assay used: immunoSEQ multiplex PCR; TCRdb lists only in-frame clones, some missing. The sample carries tens of thousands of clones, approximately 83% recorded once. This specimen belongs to a study of blood T cell repertoires in COVID-19. V was clipped by 7 bases and J by 6 bases; unmatched bases: 4. The CDR3 loop spans 12 amino acids. Per the germline V gene, CDR1 is SNHLY and CDR2 is FYNNEI. The rearrangement joins TRBV2 to TRBJ2-7, with TRBD2 matching over 9 bases. The sequence derives from a man older than 75 with active or convalescent COVID-19. The specimen was peripheral blood. CDR3 sequence: CASMGLAGEQYF. The CDR3 coding sequence is TGTGCCAGCATGGGACTAGCAGGCGAGCAGTACTTC. Full variable domain (missing parts from reference TRBV2 and TRBJ2-7): EPEVTQTPSHQVTQMGQEVILRCVPISNHLYFYWYRQILGQKVEFLVSFYNNEISEKSEIFDDQFSVERPDGSNFTLKIRSTKLEDSAMYFCASMGLAGEQYFGPGTRLTVT.